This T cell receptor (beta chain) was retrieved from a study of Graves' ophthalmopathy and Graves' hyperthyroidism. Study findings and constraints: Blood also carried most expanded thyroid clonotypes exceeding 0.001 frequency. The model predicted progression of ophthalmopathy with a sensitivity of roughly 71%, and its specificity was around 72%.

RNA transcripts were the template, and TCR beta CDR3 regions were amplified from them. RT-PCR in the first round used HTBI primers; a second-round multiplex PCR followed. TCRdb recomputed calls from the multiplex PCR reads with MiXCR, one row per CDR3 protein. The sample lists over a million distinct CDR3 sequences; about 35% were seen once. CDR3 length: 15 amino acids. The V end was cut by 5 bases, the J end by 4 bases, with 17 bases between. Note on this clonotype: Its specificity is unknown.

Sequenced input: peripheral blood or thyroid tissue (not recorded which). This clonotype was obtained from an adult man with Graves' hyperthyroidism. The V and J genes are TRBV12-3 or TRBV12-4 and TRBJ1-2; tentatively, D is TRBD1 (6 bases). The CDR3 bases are TGTGCCAGCAGTCCCCTAAACAGGGAGGTCTATGGCTACACCTTC. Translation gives CASSPLNREVYGYTF.